The present T cell receptor (beta chain) was sequenced within a study of CD8 T cells in Susac syndrome. An amount of RNA that ranged from 0.5 to 1 ug was reverse transcribed with random hexamers. TCRdb called the immunoSEQ multiplex PCR reads again in MiXCR, with one record for every CDR3 protein. The table has under 200,000 distinct CDR3 sequences, around 95% seen once. It was healthy donors who served as the controls, matched for age and sex. The CDR3 length is 14 residues. Trimming at V came to 6 bases and at J to 5 bases, leaving 9 bases not matched to a gene. Germline loops: CDR1 SEHNR, CDR2 FQNEAQ (reference sequence).

The rearrangement joins TRBV7-9 to TRBJ1-2, with 7 bases identical to TRBD1. Sequenced: CD4+ T cells from PBMCs. This receptor was taken from a human donor in good health. The DNA for the CDR3 is TGTGCCAGCAGTTACAGGACAGGACCATATGGCTACACCTTC. Protein product: CASSYRTGPYGYTF.